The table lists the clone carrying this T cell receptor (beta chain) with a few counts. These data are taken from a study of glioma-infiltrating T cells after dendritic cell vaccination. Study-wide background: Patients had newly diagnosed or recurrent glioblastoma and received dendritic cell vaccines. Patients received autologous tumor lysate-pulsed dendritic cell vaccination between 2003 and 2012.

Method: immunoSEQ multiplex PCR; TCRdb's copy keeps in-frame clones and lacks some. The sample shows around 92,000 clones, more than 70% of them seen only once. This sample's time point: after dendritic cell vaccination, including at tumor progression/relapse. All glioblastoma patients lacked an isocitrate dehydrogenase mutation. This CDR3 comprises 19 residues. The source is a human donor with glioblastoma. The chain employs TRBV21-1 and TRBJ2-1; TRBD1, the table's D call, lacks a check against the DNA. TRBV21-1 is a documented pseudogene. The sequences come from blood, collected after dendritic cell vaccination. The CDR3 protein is CASRRPGQGSGGADNEQFF. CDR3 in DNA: TGTGCCAGCCGCCGCCCGGGACAGGGTTCGGGAGGGGCTGACAATGAGCAGTTCTTC.